The clone carrying this T cell receptor (beta chain) is termed medium-sized. Antigen unknown. The germline CDR1 and CDR2 sequences are SGHVS and FNYEAQ. The J segment lost 4 bases and the V segment lost 4 bases, leaving 6 bases of the junction unmatched. The CDR3 is made up of 15 amino acids. The entry originates in a study of T and B cells in COVID-19 patients. Blood genomic DNA input for TRB amplification was about 240-550 ng. Regarding the study as a whole: Clonality of TRB repertoires was high in active COVID-19; recovery brought above-healthy diversity and richness. Patients with COVID-19 reportedly showed strongly skewed T cell receptor beta variable and joining gene usage.

BIOMED2 TRB-A/B primer pools were used in multiplex TRB PCR. Via MiXCR, TCRdb re-called the multiplex PCR reads, giving one row per CDR3 protein. This sample has 6,400 or so distinct CDR3 sequences; approximately 26% occur once, and the top ten carry roughly an eighth. What was sequenced was blood. This rearrangement joins TRBV7-6 to TRBJ2-3; 9 bases map to TRBD1. The receptor's source is a human donor with active COVID-19. CDR3: CASSSGQGIADTQYF. The CDR3 DNA reads as TGTGCCAGCAGCTCAGGACAGGGGATTGCAGATACGCAGTATTTT.